Sequencing of this T cell receptor beta chain was carried out in a study of shared clonotypes between healthy human individuals. In the CD4+ fraction, cells were divided into CD45RA+ naive and CD45RA-negative memory subsets. Sequenced by immunoSEQ multiplex PCR; TCRdb stores in-frame clones only, minus some. The sample includes 190,000 or so clones, about 68% of them seen just once. V dropped 6 bases and J dropped 0 bases, with 10 bases sitting between them. The CDR3 totals 14 residues. The germline gives CDR1 SGDLS, CDR2 YYNGEE. The TCR originated in a man younger than 45 in good health. This chain joins TRBV9 and TRBJ1-3; D unclear. The sample taken for sequencing was memory CD4+ T cells sorted from blood. Sample subset: CD45RA-negative fraction. CDR3 region: CASNSLSSGNTIYF. CDR3 in DNA: TGTGCCAGCAATAGTTTGAGCTCTGGAAACACCATATATTTT. Filled out from reference TRBV9 and TRBJ1-3, the complete variable domain reads DSGVTQTPKHLITATGQRVTLRCSPRSGDLSVYWYQQSLDQGLQFLIQYYNGEERAKGNILERFSAQQFPDLHSELNLSSLELGDSALYFCASNSLSSGNTIYFGEGSWLTVV.